Listed below are T cell receptor beta chains from one sample, sequenced in a study of blood T cell repertoires in COVID-19. Data came from immunoSEQ multiplex PCR; TCRdb stores just in-frame clones and leaves some out. This table holds about 130,000 clones, 79% found once. The sequencing sample was made of peripheral blood. Receptors originate from a man aged 35 to 55 with active or convalescent COVID-19. CDR3s include the opening cysteine and the closing phenylalanine or tryptophan. Each record gives: CDR3 DNA, CDR3 protein, CDR3 length, V gene, D gene, clone size, J gene. The D gene is left open where the match is weak. Size values are once, few and many counts, or a class for expanded clones, and some rows have none.

CDR3nt: TGTGCCAGCAGCCAAGTCAGAGAGACCCAGTACTTC
CDR3aa: CASSQVRETQYF
len: 12
v_gene: TRBV14
d_gene: .
abundance: .
j_gene: TRBJ2-5

CDR3nt: TGCGCCAGCAGCTTGGGGTCCGGGACAGGGGTAAACACCATATATTTT
CDR3aa: CASSLGSGTGVNTIYF
len: 16
v_gene: TRBV5-1
d_gene: TRBD1
abundance: .
j_gene: TRBJ1-3

CDR3nt: TGTGCCAGCAGCCCACTAGAGGGAGGGGAGACCCAGTACTTC
CDR3aa: CASSPLEGGETQYF
len: 14
v_gene: TRBV28
d_gene: TRBD2
abundance: .
j_gene: TRBJ2-5

CDR3nt: TGTGCCAGCAGCTCCGGGACAGGGGTCGGAAATGAAAAACTGTTTTTT
CDR3aa: CASSSGTGVGNEKLFF
len: 16
v_gene: TRBV5-4
d_gene: TRBD1
abundance: .
j_gene: TRBJ1-4

CDR3nt: TGTGCCACCAGTGATTTCGCGGGGACAGGCTTATACAATGAGCAGTTCTTC
CDR3aa: CATSDFAGTGLYNEQFF
len: 17
v_gene: TRBV24-1
d_gene: TRBD1
abundance: .
j_gene: TRBJ2-1

CDR3nt: TGTGCCAGATTTCTTTTCGGAAACACCATATATTTT
CDR3aa: CARFLFGNTIYF
len: 12
v_gene: TRBV5-3
d_gene: .
abundance: few
j_gene: TRBJ1-3

CDR3nt: TGTGCCAGCAGCTCCGCGGACAGGGTGTACTACGAGCAGTACTTC
CDR3aa: CASSSADRVYYEQYF
len: 15
v_gene: TRBV7-6
d_gene: TRBD1
abundance: few
j_gene: TRBJ2-7

CDR3nt: TGTGCCACCAGTGAGGGAGGCCGGAACACTGAAGCTTTCTTT
CDR3aa: CATSEGGRNTEAFF
len: 14
v_gene: TRBV24-1
d_gene: .
abundance: few
j_gene: TRBJ1-1

CDR3nt: TGTGCCAGCAGCCCGCGAGGGACAATATCCTACGAGCAGTACTTC
CDR3aa: CASSPRGTISYEQYF
len: 15
v_gene: TRBV9
d_gene: .
abundance: .
j_gene: TRBJ2-7

CDR3nt: TGTGCCAGCAGCTTAGTGTCTACTAGCCACCTCTCCTACGAGCAGTACTTC
CDR3aa: CASSLVSTSHLSYEQYF
len: 17
v_gene: TRBV11-3
d_gene: .
abundance: few
j_gene: TRBJ2-7

CDR3nt: TGTGCCAGCAGCCTCCCCGAGGAGGAGGAGAACTATGGCTACACCTTC
CDR3aa: CASSLPEEEENYGYTF
len: 16
v_gene: TRBV5-6
d_gene: .
abundance: .
j_gene: TRBJ1-2

CDR3nt: TGTGCCAGCAGGACCTTGACAGGACCACAGCCCCAGCATTTT
CDR3aa: CASRTLTGPQPQHF
len: 14
v_gene: TRBV28
d_gene: .
abundance: .
j_gene: TRBJ1-5

CDR3nt: TGCAGCGTTGACCTCGGGTCGCGGGGCTACACCTTC
CDR3aa: CSVDLGSRGYTF
len: 12
v_gene: TRBV29-1
d_gene: .
abundance: once
j_gene: TRBJ1-2

CDR3nt: TGTGCCAGCAGCTTAAGATTGAGTCGGCTAGCGGGGCAGGCGGAGACCCAGTACTTC
CDR3aa: CASSLRLSRLAGQAETQYF
len: 19
v_gene: TRBV7-2
d_gene: TRBD2
abundance: few
j_gene: TRBJ2-5

CDR3nt: TGTGCCACCAGCAAAGACAGGGGGGCAGGAAACACCATATATTTT
CDR3aa: CATSKDRGAGNTIYF
len: 15
v_gene: TRBV15
d_gene: TRBD1
abundance: .
j_gene: TRBJ1-3

CDR3nt: TGCGCCAGCAGCCAAGATAAACGGACAGATGGAGTTGGGACCCAGTACTTC
CDR3aa: CASSQDKRTDGVGTQYF
len: 17
v_gene: TRBV4-1
d_gene: .
abundance: .
j_gene: TRBJ2-5

CDR3nt: TGTGCCAGTAGCCCACTACCTACCAATGAGCAGTTCTTC
CDR3aa: CASSPLPTNEQFF
len: 13
v_gene: TRBV19
d_gene: .
abundance: .
j_gene: TRBJ2-1

CDR3nt: TGTGCCTGGAGTGTTAGGGCGGGACTTTACGAGCAGTACTTC
CDR3aa: CAWSVRAGLYEQYF
len: 14
v_gene: TRBV30
d_gene: .
abundance: .
j_gene: TRBJ2-7

CDR3nt: TGTGCCAGCAGCGTAGGTAGCGGGGGGGGCGATACGCAGTATTTT
CDR3aa: CASSVGSGGGDTQYF
len: 15
v_gene: TRBV9
d_gene: TRBD2
abundance: .
j_gene: TRBJ2-3

CDR3nt: TGTGCCAGCAGCTGGGGGACTAGCGGGCGTAGGGTTCGGGAGCAGTTCTTC
CDR3aa: CASSWGTSGRRVREQFF
len: 17
v_gene: TRBV5-6
d_gene: TRBD2
abundance: .
j_gene: TRBJ2-1

CDR3nt: TGTGCCATCAGTGAGCCGGGGGGGAAAGATACGCAGTATTTT
CDR3aa: CAISEPGGKDTQYF
len: 14
v_gene: TRBV10-3
d_gene: TRBD2
abundance: .
j_gene: TRBJ2-3

CDR3nt: TGTGCCAGCAGCGGAATACAGGGGTCCGCCGTTAGCTATGGCTACACCTTC
CDR3aa: CASSGIQGSAVSYGYTF
len: 17
v_gene: TRBV11-2
d_gene: TRBD1
abundance: .
j_gene: TRBJ1-2

CDR3nt: TGTGCCACCAGTGACGTGGTGGGGACTAGCGGGAGCTACAATGAGCAGTTCTTC
CDR3aa: CATSDVVGTSGSYNEQFF
len: 18
v_gene: TRBV24-1
d_gene: TRBD2
abundance: .
j_gene: TRBJ2-1

CDR3nt: TGTGCCAGCAGCTTCAAGGAGGGGCCCTACGAGCAGTACTTC
CDR3aa: CASSFKEGPYEQYF
len: 14
v_gene: TRBV11-2
d_gene: .
abundance: few
j_gene: TRBJ2-7

CDR3nt: TGCGCCAGTAAGAACGTAGCGGGGTCGCATGAGCAGTTCTTC
CDR3aa: CASKNVAGSHEQFF
len: 14
v_gene: TRBV5-1
d_gene: TRBD2
abundance: .
j_gene: TRBJ2-1

CDR3nt: TGTGCCAGCGGATTAAGCGGGGGGGATTACAATGAGCAGTTCTTC
CDR3aa: CASGLSGGDYNEQFF
len: 15
v_gene: TRBV6-5
d_gene: TRBD2
abundance: .
j_gene: TRBJ2-1

CDR3nt: TGTGCCAGCAGCTTAGTCCTGGGAGATCAGCCCCAGCATTTT
CDR3aa: CASSLVLGDQPQHF
len: 14
v_gene: TRBV7-6
d_gene: .
abundance: .
j_gene: TRBJ1-5

CDR3nt: TGTGCCAGCAGATCTTTCTGGGACAGTGAGTCCTACGAGCAGTACTTC
CDR3aa: CASRSFWDSESYEQYF
len: 16
v_gene: TRBV28
d_gene: TRBD1
abundance: few
j_gene: TRBJ2-7

CDR3nt: TGTGCCAGCAGTTTATTGCCCGGGACTAGCGGGAATATCAATGAGCAGTTCTTC
CDR3aa: CASSLLPGTSGNINEQFF
len: 18
v_gene: TRBV27
d_gene: TRBD2
abundance: .
j_gene: TRBJ2-1

CDR3nt: TGTGCCAGTAGTCCCCGACAGGGAAGCCAAGAGACCCAGTACTTC
CDR3aa: CASSPRQGSQETQYF
len: 15
v_gene: TRBV19
d_gene: TRBD1
abundance: .
j_gene: TRBJ2-5

CDR3nt: TGTGCCAGCAGCTTATCGTCGGGGGGGATCGGGCACGAGCAGTACTTC
CDR3aa: CASSLSSGGIGHEQYF
len: 16
v_gene: TRBV7-2
d_gene: TRBD2
abundance: .
j_gene: TRBJ2-7

CDR3nt: TGTGCCTGGGGGGCCCGATCACCCCTCCACTTT
CDR3aa: CAWGARSPLHF
len: 11
v_gene: TRBV30
d_gene: .
abundance: .
j_gene: TRBJ1-6

CDR3nt: TGTGCCAGCAGCGTAGCGGGGGGCCTTGGTGAGACCCAGTACTTC
CDR3aa: CASSVAGGLGETQYF
len: 15
v_gene: TRBV9
d_gene: .
abundance: .
j_gene: TRBJ2-5

CDR3nt: TGCGCCAGCAGCCAAGATCTAGTAGGGGCCACTGAAGCTTTCTTT
CDR3aa: CASSQDLVGATEAFF
len: 15
v_gene: TRBV4-3
d_gene: .
abundance: .
j_gene: TRBJ1-1

CDR3nt: TGTGCCAGTAGGCCGTCTAGCGGGGGTGGTGAGCAGTTCTTC
CDR3aa: CASRPSSGGGEQFF
len: 14
v_gene: TRBV19
d_gene: TRBD2
abundance: .
j_gene: TRBJ2-1

CDR3nt: TGCAGGCGCCTAAAGGCACTAGAAGCTTTCTTT
CDR3aa: CRRLKALEAFF
len: 11
v_gene: TRBV29-1
d_gene: .
abundance: .
j_gene: TRBJ1-1

CDR3nt: TGCGCCAGCCGACCATCGTGGGGACTAGCGGGAGGTCCTCGCACAGATACGCAGTATTTT
CDR3aa: CASRPSWGLAGGPRTDTQYF
len: 20
v_gene: TRBV5-1
d_gene: TRBD2
abundance: .
j_gene: TRBJ2-3

CDR3nt: TGTGCCAGTAGTATCTTGTCGGGAACATACGGGGGGGAGCTGTTTTTT
CDR3aa: CASSILSGTYGGELFF
len: 16
v_gene: TRBV19
d_gene: .
abundance: .
j_gene: TRBJ2-2

CDR3nt: TGCAGTGCTTTGGCGGGTGGGACCCAGTACTTC
CDR3aa: CSALAGGTQYF
len: 11
v_gene: TRBV20-1
d_gene: .
abundance: .
j_gene: TRBJ2-5

CDR3nt: TGTGCCAGCAGTTACCGGGTCTCCGCAGATACGCAGTATTTT
CDR3aa: CASSYRVSADTQYF
len: 14
v_gene: TRBV6-5
d_gene: .
abundance: .
j_gene: TRBJ2-3